This TCR beta chain originates from a study of sequential checkpoint blockade in melanoma. Across the study: First-line arms were nivolumab then ipilimumab, or the reverse, randomized 1:1. Both treatment sequences were followed by maintenance nivolumab.

As for treatment: randomized to nivolumab then ipilimumab (arm A) or the reverse (arm B). No patient had prior DNA-damaging chemotherapy. Sorted cells were live CD3+CD8+, lacking CD19 and CD56, from PBMCs. Profiling relied on immunoSEQ multiplex PCR, and the TCRdb table lists in-frame clones only, not all of them. The table records approximately 10,000 clones, nearly 80% of them present only once. Germline V gene lookup returns CDR1 PRHDT and CDR2 FYEKMQ (reference sequence). The CDR3 is 16 amino acids. The TCR was taken from a human donor with melanoma. The specimen comprised CD8+ T cells sorted from blood (inferred from file names), sampled from a patient given nivolumab and ipilimumab in sequence. The chain carries TRBV13 and TRBJ2-5; 9 nucleotides match TRBD1. The J call may be mistaken, given a closer DNA end match to TRBJ2-7. DNA for the CDR3: TGTGCCAGCAGCTTCTCCGGACAGGGGCTCTCCTACGAGCAGTACTTC. Translating it yields CASSFSGQGLSYEQYF.